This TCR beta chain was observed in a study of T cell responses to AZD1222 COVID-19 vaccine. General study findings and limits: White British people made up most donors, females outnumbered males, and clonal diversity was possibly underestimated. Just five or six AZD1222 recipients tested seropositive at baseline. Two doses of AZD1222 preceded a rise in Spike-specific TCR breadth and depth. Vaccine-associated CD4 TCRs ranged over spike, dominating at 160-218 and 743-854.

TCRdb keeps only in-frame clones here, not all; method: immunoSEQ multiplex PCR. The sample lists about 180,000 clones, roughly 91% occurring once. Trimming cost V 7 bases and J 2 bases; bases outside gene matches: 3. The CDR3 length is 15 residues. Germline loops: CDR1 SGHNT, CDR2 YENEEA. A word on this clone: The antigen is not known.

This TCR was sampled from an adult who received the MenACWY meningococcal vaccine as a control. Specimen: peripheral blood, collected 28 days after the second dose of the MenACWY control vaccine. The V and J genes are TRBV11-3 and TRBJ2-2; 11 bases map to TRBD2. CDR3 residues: CASKLAGGNTGELFF. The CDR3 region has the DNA TGTGCCAGCAAGCTAGCGGGGGGTAACACCGGGGAGCTGTTTTTT.